This T cell receptor (beta chain) was retrieved from a study of OX40 agonist ivuxolimab in advanced cancers. Whole-study results and caveats: Blood T cells, both CD4+ and CD8+, expanded clonally by week 6 at 0.1 to 3.0 mg/kg.

Only in-frame clones appear in the TCRdb table, and some are missing; sequencing was by immunoSEQ multiplex PCR. The data hold about 96,000 clones, with approximately 80% observed a single time. Points on this clone: The antigen remains undetermined.

This CDR3 contains 16 residues. Germline lookup yields CDR1 LNHDA and CDR2 SQIVND (reference sequence). The ends lost 5 bases at V and 3 bases at J; junction bases unmatched: 8. This material consisted of CD4+ or CD8+ T cells sorted from blood, taken in a trial of the OX40 agonist ivuxolimab. The sequence came from an adult with an advanced solid tumor such as melanoma, head and neck, liver or kidney cancer. The rearrangement uses TRBV19 and TRBJ1-5, with 9 bases fitting TRBD1. CDR3 DNA sequence: TGTGCCAGTAGTTCAACGGACAGGGGTCACAATCAGCCCCAGCATTTT. Its translation: CASSSTDRGHNQPQHF.